What follows are 21 T cell receptor beta chains derived from one specimen sequenced in a study of OX40 agonist ivuxolimab in advanced cancers. Here immunoSEQ multiplex PCR was the method, and the copy in TCRdb shows in-frame clones only, minus some. Here the sample spans some 81,000 clones, around 85% being singletons. The source material was CD4+ or CD8+ T cells sorted from blood, sampled in a trial of the OX40 agonist ivuxolimab. Receptor source: an adult with an advanced solid tumor such as melanoma, head and neck, liver or kidney cancer.

This clone was counted a single time. The chain has TRBV30 and TRBJ2-1, with D unclear. The CDR3 runs to 13 residues. Germline loops: CDR1 GTSNPN, CDR2 SVGIG (reference sequence). V lost 5 bases and J lost 0, with 8 bases in between. CDR3 coding DNA: TGTGCCTGGCGAGGTAACTCCTACAATGAGCAGTTCTTC. It encodes CAWRGNSYNEQFF.

The J gene is TRBJ2-3, the V gene TRBV5-1, with a possible D match to TRBD2 (6 bases). V lost 0 bases and J 4 bases, leaving 15 bases between the germline ends. The germline gives CDR1 SGHRS, CDR2 YFSETQ. CDR3 length equals 16 residues. In DNA form, the CDR3 reads TGCGCCAGCAGCTTGGGGACTGGAGGGTGGTCAGATACGCAGTATTTT. This gives the protein CASSLGTGGWSDTQYF.

The V gene is TRBV5-1, the J gene TRBJ2-7; TRBD1 aligns across 9 bases. There are 14 residues in the CDR3. Germline V CDR1 and CDR2: SGHRS, YFSETQ. Trimming removed 4 bases from V and 6 bases from J; junction bases left unmatched: 8. DNA of the CDR3: TGCGCCAGCAGCCGGGACAGGGCTCTCCCCGAGCAGTACTTC. It yields the protein CASSRDRALPEQYF.

The chain combines TRBV7-3 with TRBJ2-6; the D call may be TRBD1 or TRBD2 (5 bases each). Trimming took 5 bases from V and 2 from J, leaving 10 bases between them. Germline CDR1 reads SGHTA; CDR2 reads FQGTGA. The CDR3 contains 15 residues. CDR3 bases: TGTGCCAGCAGCCCAGGGACGGCTGGGGCCAACGTCCTGACTTTC. It specifies CASSPGTAGANVLTF.

The gene calls are TRBV29-1 and TRBJ2-6; no firm D call. Trimming removed 4 bases from V and 2 bases from J, with 9 bases in between. Germline V gene sequence: CDR1 SQVTM, CDR2 ANQGSEA. The CDR3 contains 14 residues. The CDR3 nucleotides are TGCAGCGTTGCTAAGGGTACTGGGGCCAACGTCCTGACTTTC. Protein: CSVAKGTGANVLTF.

V gene TRBV27 combines with J gene TRBJ1-2; TRBD1 matches 7 bases. The CDR3 totals 15 residues. V was clipped by 5 bases and J by 7 bases; unmatched bases: 13. From germline, CDR1 is MNHEY and CDR2 SMNVEV (reference sequence). The CDR3 DNA reads as TGTGCCAGCAGTGCAGAAGGGGGCCCTTTGGGTGGCTACACCTTC. Its protein product is CASSAEGGPLGGYTF.

The chain is built from TRBV29-1 and TRBJ2-1; 9 bases match TRBD1. CDR3 length: 12 residues. CDR1 is SQVTM and CDR2 is ANQGSEA in the germline V gene. For the CDR3, the DNA is TGCAGTGGGACAGGGTGGGCCGGTGAGCAGTTCTTC. It yields the protein CSGTGWAGEQFF.

This clone appeared a few times. The chain uses TRBV18 and TRBJ2-3, with D possibly TRBD2 on 5 matching bases. V lost 6 bases to trimming and J lost 6 bases, with 13 bases between them. CDR1 and CDR2 from the germline V gene are KGHSH and LQKENI. This CDR3 is 13 amino acids long. The CDR3 sequence is CASSRGSSDTQYF. In nucleotides, the CDR3 is TGTGCCAGCTCTCGGGGATCCTCGGATACGCAGTATTTT.

In DNA, the CDR3 is TGTGCCAGTAGTATAAACGGGGGCGGAAACACCATATATTTT. It codes for CASSINGGGNTIYF. The chain recombines TRBV19 with TRBJ1-3; a possible D gene is TRBD1 (6 bases). The V end was cut by 2 bases, the J end by 4 bases, with 9 bases between. Germline V CDR1 and CDR2: LNHDA, SQIVND (reference sequence). The CDR3 sequence is 14 residues long.

The genes are TRBV5-4 and TRBJ2-7; D remains unclear. The CDR3 consists of 13 residues. V lost 4 bases and J 6 bases, leaving 14 bases between the germline ends. Germline values: CDR1 SGHNT, CDR2 YYREEE (reference sequence). This CDR3 reads CASSAAGRGEQYF. CDR3 DNA: TGTGCCAGCAGCGCAGCAGGTCGCGGCGAGCAGTACTTC.

The chain carries TRBV10-2 and TRBJ2-3; D uncertain. This CDR3 contains 12 residues. Trimming left V 10 bases short and J 0 bases short, with 8 bases between. Germline V gives CDR1 WSHSY, CDR2 SAAADI. The CDR3 spells CATRPSTDTQYF. Written as DNA, the CDR3 is TGCGCCACCAGACCCAGCACAGATACGCAGTATTTT.

The chain couples TRBV25-1 to TRBJ2-3; perhaps TRBD2 as D (5 bases). This CDR3 is built from 15 residues. Trimming removed 3 bases at V and 1 base at J, with 11 bases between. CDR1 is MGHDK, CDR2 SYGVNS, per germline. This chain's CDR3 is CASSELGSGTDTQYF. The CDR3 DNA is TGTGCCAGCAGTGAGTTGGGGAGCGGCACAGATACGCAGTATTTT. Complete variable domain (other parts from reference TRBV25-1 and TRBJ2-3): EADIYQTPRYLVIGTGKKITLECSQTMGHDKMYWYQQDPGMELHLIHYSYGVNSTEKGDLSSESTVSRIRTEHFPLTLESARPSHTSQYLCASSELGSGTDTQYFGPGTRLTVL.

The chain carries TRBV6-5 and TRBJ2-5; 7 bases are shared with TRBD2. Looked up from germline, CDR1 is MNHEY and CDR2 is SVGAGI. There are 15 residues in the CDR3. V lost 5 bases, J lost 2 bases, and 8 bases stayed unmatched. The CDR3 region is CASSGAGDLQETQYF. The DNA of the CDR3 is TGTGCCAGCAGTGGGGCGGGGGACTTACAAGAGACCCAGTACTTC.

This clone was observed a handful of times. V and J are TRBV30 and TRBJ2-3; 7 bases fit TRBD2. The germline gives CDR1 GTSNPN, CDR2 SVGIG (reference sequence). V trimming: 2 bases; J trimming: 1 base; junction bases outside the gene matches: 0. The CDR3 is made up of 13 amino acids. The CDR3 spells CAWSRGGTDTQYF. CDR3 nucleotides: TGTGCCTGGAGTCGGGGGGGCACAGATACGCAGTATTTT.

The genes are TRBV6-1 and TRBJ2-3, with D possibly matching TRBD2 (5 bases). CDR3 length equals 16 residues. Germline CDR1 MNHNS, CDR2 SASEGT. The germline V and J ends were trimmed by 6 bases and 0 bases, with 16 bases remaining between them. This CDR3 is CASRERGAVSTDTQYF. The DNA for the CDR3 is TGTGCCAGCAGAGAACGGGGAGCGGTTAGCACAGATACGCAGTATTTT.

The chain is built from TRBV5-8 and TRBJ1-1, with D possibly TRBD1 on 6 matching bases. V was trimmed by 0 bases and J by 1 base, leaving 19 bases between them. CDR1 is SGHTS and CDR2 is YDEGEE in the germline V gene. The CDR3 length is 18 residues. The chain's CDR3 is CASSLGTASPPKNTEAFF. The CDR3 nucleotides read TGTGCCAGCAGCTTGGGGACAGCGTCCCCACCTAAGAACACTGAAGCTTTCTTT.

In DNA, the CDR3 is TGCGCCAGCAGCTTGAAACAGGAGTCAGATACGCAGTATTTT. Its protein is CASSLKQESDTQYF. V is TRBV5-1 and J is TRBJ2-3, with D tentatively TRBD1 (5 bases). V lost 1 base and J 4 bases, leaving 10 bases between the germline ends. In germline, CDR1 is SGHRS, CDR2 YFSETQ. CDR3 length: 14 amino acids.

The gene calls are TRBV7-2 and TRBJ1-2; D may be TRBD1 (5 bases). Trimming removed 4 bases from V and 3 bases from J, with 12 bases in between. Germline-derived CDR1 and CDR2 are SGHTA and FQGNSA. CDR3 length: 14 amino acids. Here the CDR3 reads CASSSPGPHYGYTF. The CDR3 DNA is TGTGCCAGCAGCTCCCCAGGGCCTCACTATGGCTACACCTTC.

The sample holds one count of this clone. The chain's CDR3 is CASSLRASGRVETQYF. CDR3 nucleotide sequence: TGTGCCAGCAGCCTGCGAGCGAGTGGGCGAGTAGAGACCCAGTACTTC. This chain uses TRBV7-6 with TRBJ2-5; no definite D call. The CDR3 length is 16 residues. V was shortened by 5 bases and J by 4 bases, with 20 bases between the two germline ends. The V gene's germline CDR1 is SGHVS and CDR2 FNYEAQ.

The chain links TRBV11-1 to TRBJ1-1; D is possibly TRBD1 (6 bases). Trimming took off 1 base at V and 5 bases at J, with 11 bases between the two ends. CDR3 size: 14 residues. Germline V gene sequence: CDR1 SGHAT, CDR2 FQDESV (reference sequence). The chain's CDR3 is CASSLVEQGTEAFF. CDR3 bases: TGTGCCAGCAGCTTAGTAGAACAGGGAACTGAAGCTTTCTTT.

This sequence joins TRBV6-5 and TRBJ2-2, with D possibly being TRBD1 (5 bases). Trimming left V 2 bases short and J 0 bases short, with 7 bases between. Germline V gene lookup returns CDR1 MNHEY and CDR2 SVGAGI. This CDR3 comprises 15 residues. CDR3 coding DNA: TGTGCCAGCAGTTACGGGGCTTCGAACACCGGGGAGCTGTTTTTT. Translated, it gives CASSYGASNTGELFF.